This T cell receptor (beta chain) was documented in a study of T cell responses to AZD1222 COVID-19 vaccine (dated by TCRdb to about 2021). As for the study more broadly: AZD1222 recipients given second doses at about 4 weeks or at about 12 weeks were pooled, since spike-specific TCR depth and breadth were not found to differ between the two schedules. A total of approximately 240 trial participants underwent TCR sequencing, of whom approximately 200 had received two doses of AZD1222 and roughly 26 had received two doses of the MenACWY control vaccine. Enrollment into the trials was organized by age into subgroups of 18-55, 56-69 and 70-plus years, and those subgroups contained about 160, 30 and 59 TCR-sequenced participants, respectively. General conclusions and limits of the study: Participants were mostly white British, with more females than males. The authors suggested clonal diversity may have been underestimated. In the small 56-69-year group, the increase in depth fell short of significance, most likely because of low power. No day 14 peak-response samples were available, so repertoires were characterized only after the peak T cell response. Reportedly, almost half of the unique spike-specific TCRs recognized epitopes lying outside the regions that are mutated in the B.1.351 and B.1.1.7 variants. Conclusions about previously exposed vaccinees are limited because only a handful of AZD1222 recipients were SARS-CoV-2 seropositive at baseline. Spike-specific TCR breadth and depth rose significantly after two AZD1222 doses compared with day 0 and with MenACWY recipients. The vaccine-associated CD4 TCRs covered the entire spike protein, and the dominant responses fell in regions 160-218 and 743-854.

V is clipped by 5 bases and J by 5 bases, and the sequence between their germline boundaries is 7 bases long. Its CDR3 holds 10 amino acids, cysteine through phenylalanine. CDR3 DNA is the only sequence kept; it has 30 bases, read in frame from the first base. Based on the germline V gene, the CDR1 and CDR2 sequences are SQVTM and ANQGSEA. The meaning of the sample's time point label: baseline before first vaccination. Vaccinee samples came from UK trials COV001 and COV002, including a single-blind randomized controlled phase 2/3 trial of AZD1222 (ChAdOx1 nCoV-19) in healthy adults. For TCRbeta chain sequencing, PBMC samples were collected from trial participants at day 0 and at day 28 after the second dose. The CDR3 regions of human TCRbeta chains were analyzed by immunosequencing. The authors' pipeline ran thus. Repertoire TCRs were checked for matches against a reference library of SARS-CoV-2-specific TCRs that had been generated using the MIRA antigen-specificity platform. Breadth meant the fraction of unique TCRs that were SARS-CoV-2-associated, whereas depth meant the fraction of total T cells that were SARS-CoV-2-associated. Each spike-specific TCR was assigned to its reactive spike region and to a CD4 or CD8 class using the MIRA data. Log10-transformed breadth and depth values were compared by one-way ANOVA with Sidak's multiple comparisons tests. TCRdb obtained this table from immuneACCESS and retained in-frame rearrangements with V and J assigned. These tables miss some clones; where compared with another copy, unresolved V genes account for less than half of the shortfall, and the remainder is unexplained. The V and J calls and clone size come from that table; D and trimming were worked out from the DNA. A total of some 160,000 clones appear in this sample, roughly 92% of them only once. 1.5% to 2% of the sample is taken by the ten largest.

As concerns this clone: This clone's antigen is unknown. No much larger clone exists at a distance of one base, and base qualities are not known.

The receptor was isolated from an adult in good health. Sequencing was performed on peripheral blood, taken on day 0 of AZD1222 vaccination. This chain joins TRBV29-1 to TRBJ2-7; a confident D gene designation cannot be given. The base sequence is TGCAGCGTTAGGAACAACGAGCAGTACTTC. Translation gives CSVRNNEQYF.